These T cell receptor beta chains were read from a single sample in a study of shared clonotypes between healthy human individuals. Generated by immunoSEQ multiplex PCR, the TCRdb table keeps only in-frame clones and is missing some. This table has some 2,400,000 clones, nearly 97% appearing once. Sequenced sample: naive CD4+ T cells sorted from blood. Receptors originate from a man aged 18-30 years in good health. Both conserved end residues are part of each CDR3. The order of the fields is D gene, V gene, J gene, clone size, CDR3 protein, CDR3 DNA. The D gene is left open where the match is weak. Clone size appears in some rows only: once, few, many, or a class for an expanded clone.

>TRBD1|TRBV5-1|TRBJ2-7|NA
CASSSSGTGVYEQYF
TGCGCCAGCAGCTCCTCCGGGACAGGAGTCTACGAGCAGTACTTC
>NA|TRBV12-5|TRBJ1-1|NA
CASGLRENTEAFF
TGTGCTAGTGGTTTAAGGGAGAACACTGAAGCTTTCTTT
>TRBD1|TRBV9|TRBJ2-5|NA
CASSVGQQETQYF
TGTGCCAGCAGCGTGGGACAGCAAGAGACCCAGTACTTC
>NA|TRBV7-2|TRBJ2-3|NA
CASSLNLGQLEDTQYF
TGTGCCAGCAGCTTAAATCTAGGGCAGCTAGAAGATACGCAGTATTTT
>TRBD2|TRBV25-1|TRBJ2-3|NA
CASSRSGLRDTQYF
TGTGCCAGCAGTCGCTCGGGACTAAGGGATACGCAGTATTTT
>NA|TRBV10-1|TRBJ2-5|NA
CASSESIAGAETQYF
TGCGCCAGCAGTGAGTCGATCGCGGGGGCAGAGACCCAGTACTTC
>NA|TRBV28|TRBJ2-5|NA
CASVVQGRRETQYF
TGTGCCAGCGTCGTTCAGGGGCGACGGGAGACCCAGTACTTC
>NA|TRBV18|TRBJ2-7|NA
CASSPGNSGTYEQYF
TGTGCCAGCTCACCAGGGAATAGCGGAACCTACGAGCAGTACTTC
>NA|TRBV10-3|TRBJ2-2|NA
CAITERKVEGTGELFF
TGTGCCATCACCGAGCGAAAGGTAGAGGGAACCGGGGAGCTGTTTTTT
>TRBD1|TRBV4-1|TRBJ1-2|NA
CASSQVGTGGLDGYTF
TGCGCCAGCAGCCAAGTAGGTACAGGGGGCCTCGACGGCTACACCTTC
>TRBD1|TRBV4-1|TRBJ2-5|NA
CASSQGGRGYGETQYF
TGCGCCAGCAGCCAAGGCGGCAGGGGGTACGGAGAGACCCAGTACTTC
>NA|TRBV9|TRBJ2-1|NA
CASSVSGSSYNEQFF
TGTGCCAGCAGCGTGAGCGGAAGCTCCTACAATGAGCAGTTCTTC
>TRBD1|TRBV7-8|TRBJ1-5|NA
CASSIGTDQPQHF
TGTGCCAGCAGCATAGGGACAGATCAGCCCCAGCATTTT
>NA|TRBV30|TRBJ1-3|NA
CAWTLGGSGNTIYF
TGTGCCTGGACTCTAGGGGGTTCTGGAAACACCATATATTTT
>TRBD2|TRBV11-2|TRBJ2-2|NA
CASRRSGAAVAQNTGELFF
TGTGCCAGCAGGCGCAGCGGGGCAGCAGTCGCTCAGAACACCGGGGAGCTGTTTTTT
>NA|TRBV10-3|TRBJ1-2|NA
CAIIEDRDNYGYTF
TGTGCCATCATTGAAGACAGAGATAACTATGGCTACACCTTC
>TRBD2|TRBV4-1|TRBJ2-1|NA
CASSQGRLAEAGNEQFF
TGCGCCAGCAGCCAAGGACGACTAGCGGAAGCCGGGAATGAGCAGTTCTTC
>NA|TRBV11-2|TRBJ2-7|NA
CASSLVDRTYEQYF
TGTGCCAGCAGCTTAGTCGACAGAACCTACGAGCAGTACTTC
>NA|TRBV5-6|TRBJ2-5|NA
CASSFLRAGRETQYF
TGTGCCAGCAGCTTTCTCCGGGCAGGAAGGGAGACCCAGTACTTC
>TRBD2|TRBV7-2|TRBJ2-3|once
CASSSGTSGRPTDTQYF
TGTGCCAGCAGCTCCGGGACTAGCGGGAGACCCACAGATACGCAGTATTTT
>TRBD1|TRBV10-2|TRBJ2-1|NA
CASSESFRGQGRDEQFF
TGCGCCAGCAGTGAGTCATTTAGGGGACAGGGGAGGGATGAGCAGTTCTTC
>NA|TRBV30|TRBJ2-6|few
CAWSSGANVLTF
TGTGCCTGGAGCTCTGGGGCCAACGTCCTGACTTTC
>TRBD1|TRBV11-3|TRBJ1-2|NA
CASSLRFGQGGYGYTF
TGTGCCAGCAGCTTAAGGTTTGGACAGGGAGGCTATGGCTACACCTTC
>NA|TRBV4-1|TRBJ1-5|NA
CASSQVSPGNQPQHF
TGCGCCAGCAGCCAAGTTTCACCGGGAAACCAGCCCCAGCATTTT
>NA|TRBV12-5|TRBJ1-2|NA
CASAGRNHGYTF
TGTGCTAGTGCGGGACGGAACCATGGCTACACCTTC
>TRBD1|TRBV4-1|TRBJ1-1|NA
CASSLWDRNTEAFF
TGCGCCAGCAGCCTCTGGGACAGGAACACTGAAGCTTTCTTT
>TRBD1|TRBV25-1|TRBJ2-6|NA
CASSGGIQGTPGANVLTF
TGTGCCAGCAGTGGGGGGATACAGGGGACGCCTGGGGCCAACGTCCTGACTTTC
>NA|TRBV2|TRBJ2-5|NA
CASRGVPQETQYF
TGTGCCAGCAGGGGGGTCCCACAAGAGACCCAGTACTTC